The 10 T cell receptor beta chains in this list originate from one sample, sequenced in a study of post-analysis software for immune sequencing data. cDNA libraries for TCR beta contained unique molecular identifiers. TCRdb analysed the PCR reads with MiXCR anew, one entry per CDR3 protein. The sample lists 250,000 to 300,000 distinct CDR3 sequences; around 34% were seen once. For these receptors, no antigen is known. Broader study findings: There were a few TRBV segments more frequent in patients than controls, and TRBV5-6, TRBV5-1 and TRBV20-1 were among them.

The specimen sequenced was blood. All receptors derive from a girl aged 5 to 17 with multiple sclerosis.

The chain carries TRBV27 and TRBJ2-2; D remains ambiguous. Germline lookup yields CDR1 MNHEY and CDR2 SMNVEV (reference sequence). The CDR3 contains 12 residues. The CDR3 DNA reads as TGTACCGGCAGTCCGCGGACCGGGGAGCTGTTTTTT. Translation gives CTGSPRTGELFF.

This clonotype was observed a handful of times. The chain uses TRBV21-1 and TRBJ1-6; the D call TRBD1 from the table was never checked on the DNA. TRBV21-1 is labeled a pseudogene. CDR3 length: 15 residues. The CDR3 region is CASSKGTGHVMPLHF. The DNA for the CDR3 is TGTGCCAGCAGCAAAGGAACAGGGCATGTCATGCCCCTCCACTTT.

The sample holds many counts of this clonotype. The genes are TRBV2 and TRBJ2-5, with D perhaps given as TRBD1 or TRBD2 (5 bases each). The CDR3 runs to 15 residues. V lost 6 bases and J lost 1, with 15 bases in between. Germline loops: CDR1 SNHLY, CDR2 FYNNEI. CDR3 sequence: CASSALLGTQETQYF. CDR3 DNA: TGTGCCAGCAGCGCGCTTCTGGGGACCCAAGAGACCCAGTACTTC.

With respect to this clonotype: This sequence may be a read error, since a much larger clone differs from it by one base. The chain couples TRBV5-1 to TRBJ1-4; D perhaps matches TRBD1 (5 bases). The CDR3 loop spans 15 amino acids. Per the germline V gene, CDR1 is SGHRS and CDR2 is YFSETQ. CDR3 sequence reads: CASSLDGGTNEKRFF. CDR3 coding DNA: TGCGCCAGCAGCTTGGACGGGGGGACTAATGAAAAACGGTTTTTT.

This clonotype was seen more than once but under ten times. This sequence joins TRBV3-1 and TRBJ2-3, with D perhaps TRBD1 (5 bases). Trimming took off 1 base at V and 5 bases at J, with 13 bases between the two ends. Germline lookup yields CDR1 LGHDT and CDR2 YNNKEL (reference sequence). The CDR3 contains 15 residues. CDR3 nucleotides: TGTGCCAGCAGCCAAGTTTTAGGGGTGATAGATACGCAGTATTTT. Translation: CASSQVLGVIDTQYF.

This clonotype was counted at least ten times. The V and J genes are TRBV6-1 and TRBJ2-3; D is uncertain. CDR3 length equals 11 residues. Per germline, CDR1 MNHNS and CDR2 SASEGT. Trimming shortened V by 6 bases and J by 3 bases, and 4 bases separated the two germline ends. The CDR3 DNA sequence: TGTGCCAGCAGAAGGACAGATACGCAGTATTTT. This encodes CASRRTDTQYF.

This clonotype was detected only a few times. A much larger clone sits a single nucleotide away, making a read error possible. The gene calls are TRBV20-1 and TRBJ1-2; 7 nucleotides align to TRBD1. This CDR3 is built from 12 residues. CDR1 DFQATT and CDR2 SNEGSKA come from the germline V gene (reference sequence). In nucleotides, the CDR3 is TGCAGGGCCCTCGATAGGGGGCACGGCTACACCTTC. Amino acids: CRALDRGHGYTF.

With regard to this clonotype: In this CDR3 the conserved last residue, phenylalanine or tryptophan, is missing, so a read error is likely. V and J are TRBV3-1 and TRBJ2-1; 10 positions match TRBD2. The CDR3 runs to 15 residues. Germline V gene data show CDR1 as LGHDT and CDR2 as YNNKEL (reference sequence). DNA for the CDR3: TGTGTCAGCAGCCGACGACTAGCGGGCCACAATGAGCAGTTCGTC. Translating it yields CVSSRRLAGHNEQFV.

The chain uses TRBV15 and TRBJ2-1, with D possibly TRBD2 on 5 matching bases. Per the germline V gene, CDR1 is LNHNV and CDR2 is YYDKDF (reference sequence). Trimming cost V 0 bases and J 8 bases, with 14 bases left between them. There are 15 residues in the CDR3. CDR3 coding DNA: TGTGCCACCAGCAGAGATCGTAGCGTGGGCGATGAGCAGTTCTTC. Its translation is CATSRDRSVGDEQFF.

About this clonotype: Since a much larger clone is just one base distant, this may be a read error. The CDR3 does not close with the conserved phenylalanine or tryptophan, likely indicating a read error. This chain joins TRBV28 and TRBJ1-2; D not resolved. Germline V gives CDR1 MDHEN, CDR2 SYDVKM. This CDR3 is 14 amino acids long. The germline V and J ends were trimmed by 6 bases and 8 bases, with 19 bases remaining between them. The CDR3 here is CASRGQADWRGYTC. In DNA, the CDR3 is TGTGCCAGCAGAGGGCAGGCCGATTGGAGGGGCTACACCTGC.